This T cell receptor beta chain was documented in a study of T cell responses to AZD1222 COVID-19 vaccine. Using immunoSEQ multiplex PCR, the repertoire was profiled, and TCRdb retains in-frame clones only, with some absent. The sample comprises just over 150,000 clones, about nine tenths of which are singletons, and roughly 1.9% rests with the top ten. The material sequenced was peripheral blood, taken on day 0 of AZD1222 vaccination. The source of this sequence is an adult in good health.

The DNA of the CDR3 is TGCGCCAGCAGCCGGGGACAGACTAATGAAAAACTGTTTTTT. Protein sequence: CASSRGQTNEKLFF. The chain couples TRBV5-1 to TRBJ1-4; 7 bases line up with TRBD1. CDR1 is SGHRS and CDR2 is YFSETQ in the germline V gene. The CDR3 extends over 14 amino acids. With V trimmed by 4 bases and J by 2 bases, 2 bases remained unmatched.